These T cell receptor beta chains were read from a single sample in a study of regulatory and conventional T cells in RAG deficiency. Using immunoSEQ multiplex PCR, the repertoire was profiled, and TCRdb retains in-frame clones only, with some absent. The data contain more than 35,000 clones, 80% to 90% of them singletons. The data were also submitted as part of a second study, on regulatory T cells.

The sequenced sample was CD4+ effector T cells sorted from blood. These receptors were collected from a human donor in good health. Both conserved end residues are part of each CDR3. Fields, in order: J gene, clone size, D gene, V gene, CDR3 DNA, CDR3 protein. The D gene is left open where the match is weak. Expanded clones are given a class, and other clones once, few, many or no size at all.

J gene: TRBJ1-6
clone size: .
D gene: .
V gene: TRBV6-6
CDR3 DNA: TGTGCCAGCAGGAGAGTACAGGGTAATTCACCCCTCCACTTT
CDR3 protein: CASRRVQGNSPLHF

J gene: TRBJ2-2
clone size: .
D gene: .
V gene: TRBV5-1
CDR3 DNA: TGCGCCAGCAGCTTGGTGGCGGGGAACACCGGGGAGCTGTTTTTT
CDR3 protein: CASSLVAGNTGELFF

J gene: TRBJ1-3
clone size: few
D gene: .
V gene: TRBV6-5
CDR3 DNA: TGTGCCAGCAGTTACGCGGGACCCTCTGGAAACACCATATATTTT
CDR3 protein: CASSYAGPSGNTIYF

J gene: TRBJ1-2
clone size: .
D gene: .
V gene: TRBV6-5
CDR3 DNA: TGTGCCAGCAGTCGTTCGACGGCGACTAACTATGGCTACACCTTC
CDR3 protein: CASSRSTATNYGYTF

J gene: TRBJ2-1
clone size: .
D gene: .
V gene: TRBV15
CDR3 DNA: TGTGCCACCAGCAGAGATAGAGCCCCGCAGTTCTTC
CDR3 protein: CATSRDRAPQFF

J gene: TRBJ1-5
clone size: once
D gene: .
V gene: TRBV7-9
CDR3 DNA: TGTGCCAGCAGCTTAGGGGGCGCGAATCAGCCCCAGCATTTT
CDR3 protein: CASSLGGANQPQHF

J gene: TRBJ2-5
clone size: .
D gene: TRBD1
V gene: TRBV6-1
CDR3 DNA: TGTGCCAGCAGTGACAGGGGGCGCAGGGAGACCCAGTACTTC
CDR3 protein: CASSDRGRRETQYF

J gene: TRBJ2-5
clone size: .
D gene: TRBD2
V gene: TRBV9
CDR3 DNA: TGTGCCAGCAGCTCCCGGCCCGGGACTAGTTCAAGGGAGCAGTACTTC
CDR3 protein: CASSSRPGTSSREQYF

J gene: TRBJ1-5
clone size: .
D gene: .
V gene: TRBV11-2
CDR3 DNA: TGTGCCAGCAGGTCGGGCACAGGCTCGAATCAGCCCCAGCATTTT
CDR3 protein: CASRSGTGSNQPQHF

J gene: TRBJ1-1
clone size: .
D gene: .
V gene: TRBV7-9
CDR3 DNA: TGTGCCAGCAGTCCGGATGGGGGGCAGGGGACTGAAGCTTTCTTT
CDR3 protein: CASSPDGGQGTEAFF

J gene: TRBJ1-6
clone size: .
D gene: .
V gene: TRBV21-1
CDR3 DNA: TGTGCCAGCAGCAAAGTTGGGCGGGAAGGGGCCCGAGGGCCTCTAAACCATTCACCCCTCCACTTT
CDR3 protein: CASSKVGREGARGPLNHSPLHF

J gene: TRBJ1-4
clone size: .
D gene: .
V gene: TRBV19
CDR3 DNA: TGTGCCAGTAGTCCAGCTCCTAATGAAAAACTGTTTTTT
CDR3 protein: CASSPAPNEKLFF

J gene: TRBJ2-1
clone size: .
D gene: .
V gene: TRBV7-2
CDR3 DNA: TGTGCCAGCAGCTTTACGTCAACTGGGGAGCAGTTCTTC
CDR3 protein: CASSFTSTGEQFF

J gene: TRBJ1-1
clone size: .
D gene: .
V gene: TRBV5-5
CDR3 DNA: TGTGCCAGCAGCTTTGAATTTGTGAGCCAGTCGAACACTGAAGCTTTCTTT
CDR3 protein: CASSFEFVSQSNTEAFF

J gene: TRBJ2-3
clone size: once
D gene: .
V gene: TRBV5-1
CDR3 DNA: TGCGCCAGCAGCTTGGGTAGGGTGCCCGATACGCAGTATTTT
CDR3 protein: CASSLGRVPDTQYF

J gene: TRBJ2-1
clone size: .
D gene: TRBD2
V gene: TRBV30
CDR3 DNA: TGTGCCTGGAGTGTGTCTAGCGGATTACACAATGAGCAGTTCTTC
CDR3 protein: CAWSVSSGLHNEQFF

J gene: TRBJ1-3
clone size: once
D gene: .
V gene: TRBV11-2
CDR3 DNA: TGTGCCAGCAGCTTGGGGGTATCGGGAAACACCATATATTTT
CDR3 protein: CASSLGVSGNTIYF

J gene: TRBJ1-5
clone size: .
D gene: TRBD1
V gene: TRBV6-5
CDR3 DNA: TGTGCCAGCAGGCTACAGGGGGATAGCAATCAGCCCCAGCATTTT
CDR3 protein: CASRLQGDSNQPQHF

J gene: TRBJ1-2
clone size: .
D gene: TRBD1
V gene: TRBV30
CDR3 DNA: TGTGCCTGGAGTGTACAACGGACAGGGGGCGTTACCTATGGCTACACCTTC
CDR3 protein: CAWSVQRTGGVTYGYTF

J gene: TRBJ1-6
clone size: .
D gene: TRBD1
V gene: TRBV25-1
CDR3 DNA: TGTGCCAGTGGACAGGGGCCCTCACCCCTCCACTTT
CDR3 protein: CASGQGPSPLHF

J gene: TRBJ2-2
clone size: .
D gene: .
V gene: TRBV7-9
CDR3 DNA: TGTGCCGGGGCAACGGGGGAGCTGTTTTTT
CDR3 protein: CAGATGELFF

J gene: TRBJ2-7
clone size: .
D gene: .
V gene: TRBV6-5
CDR3 DNA: TGTGCCAGCAGTGAGGACGAGCAGTACTTC
CDR3 protein: CASSEDEQYF

J gene: TRBJ1-2
clone size: few
D gene: .
V gene: TRBV6-1
CDR3 DNA: TGTGCCAGCAGTTCGGGGCTGACCTATGGCTACACCTTC
CDR3 protein: CASSSGLTYGYTF

J gene: TRBJ2-5
clone size: once
D gene: TRBD2
V gene: TRBV7-2
CDR3 DNA: TGTGCCAGCAGCCTAGGAAGACTAGCGGGGGCCTCCCGGGAGACCCAGTACTTC
CDR3 protein: CASSLGRLAGASRETQYF

J gene: TRBJ1-2
clone size: .
D gene: .
V gene: TRBV10-3
CDR3 DNA: TGTGCCACCAGGGGAGAGGGGTATGGCTACACCTTC
CDR3 protein: CATRGEGYGYTF

J gene: TRBJ2-1
clone size: .
D gene: TRBD2
V gene: TRBV7-2
CDR3 DNA: TGTGCCAGCAGCTATCCCCTAGCGGGGGCGGATTCGAGGTACAATGAGCAGTTCTTC
CDR3 protein: CASSYPLAGADSRYNEQFF

J gene: TRBJ2-7
clone size: once
D gene: TRBD1
V gene: TRBV11-2
CDR3 DNA: TGTGCCAGCAGTTCGACAGGGGGGCCCTACGAGCAGTACTTC
CDR3 protein: CASSSTGGPYEQYF

J gene: TRBJ1-4
clone size: once
D gene: .
V gene: TRBV19
CDR3 DNA: TGTGCCAGTAGTATAGCCACCTCTAATGAAAAACTGTTTTTT
CDR3 protein: CASSIATSNEKLFF

J gene: TRBJ2-3
clone size: .
D gene: TRBD2
V gene: TRBV7-3
CDR3 DNA: TGTGCCAGCAGCTCCTCCCTGGTAGCTAGCGGGAGCCCCACCACAGATACGCAGTATTTT
CDR3 protein: CASSSSLVASGSPTTDTQYF

J gene: TRBJ2-4
clone size: .
D gene: .
V gene: TRBV5-4
CDR3 DNA: TGTGCCAGCAGCATCTGGCCGCAAAACATTCAGTACTTC
CDR3 protein: CASSIWPQNIQYF

J gene: TRBJ2-1
clone size: .
D gene: .
V gene: TRBV6-5
CDR3 DNA: TGTGCCAGCAGAAACATCAATGAGCAGTTCTTC
CDR3 protein: CASRNINEQFF

J gene: TRBJ2-5
clone size: .
D gene: .
V gene: TRBV19
CDR3 DNA: TGTGCCAGTAGTATCAATACCCAAGAGACCCAGTACTTC
CDR3 protein: CASSINTQETQYF

J gene: TRBJ2-1
clone size: .
D gene: .
V gene: TRBV7-3
CDR3 DNA: TGTGCCAGCAGCTTGGAGGGGGCATCCTACAATGAGCAGTTCTTC
CDR3 protein: CASSLEGASYNEQFF

J gene: TRBJ2-3
clone size: .
D gene: TRBD1
V gene: TRBV5-1
CDR3 DNA: TGCGCCAGCAGCTTGGGGACAGGGGCCGTATCGGATACGCAGTATTTT
CDR3 protein: CASSLGTGAVSDTQYF

J gene: TRBJ1-1
clone size: .
D gene: .
V gene: TRBV6-1
CDR3 DNA: TGTGCCAGCAGTGAAAATAGGCGGGACACTGAAGCTTTCTTT
CDR3 protein: CASSENRRDTEAFF

J gene: TRBJ1-1
clone size: .
D gene: .
V gene: TRBV11-1
CDR3 DNA: TGTGCCAGCAGCCCATGGGGGACGGGGACTGAAGCTTTCTTT
CDR3 protein: CASSPWGTGTEAFF

J gene: TRBJ2-7
clone size: .
D gene: TRBD2
V gene: TRBV7-2
CDR3 DNA: TGTGCCAGCAGCTTGGTAGCGGGAGCCGGCTACGAGCAGTACTTC
CDR3 protein: CASSLVAGAGYEQYF

J gene: TRBJ2-7
clone size: .
D gene: TRBD2
V gene: TRBV27
CDR3 DNA: TGTGCCAGCAGCCGCCTAGATGCAGCGGGGTCCGACGAGCAGTACTTC
CDR3 protein: CASSRLDAAGSDEQYF

J gene: TRBJ2-5
clone size: .
D gene: TRBD2
V gene: TRBV2
CDR3 DNA: TGTGCCAGCCGGGGGGTAGAGACCCAGTACTTC
CDR3 protein: CASRGVETQYF

J gene: TRBJ2-2
clone size: .
D gene: .
V gene: TRBV5-5
CDR3 DNA: TGTGCCAGCAGCTCCCCGGGTTCCACCGGGGAGCTGTTTTTT
CDR3 protein: CASSSPGSTGELFF

J gene: TRBJ1-4
clone size: .
D gene: .
V gene: TRBV27
CDR3 DNA: TGTGCCAGCAGTTCCCGGGTCAGCCCAACTGCAACTAATGAAAAACTGTTTTTT
CDR3 protein: CASSSRVSPTATNEKLFF

J gene: TRBJ2-1
clone size: once
D gene: TRBD1
V gene: TRBV7-9
CDR3 DNA: TGTGCCAGCAGCCGTTATACAGGGGCCTCCTACAATGAGCAGTTCTTC
CDR3 protein: CASSRYTGASYNEQFF

J gene: TRBJ1-6
clone size: .
D gene: TRBD1
V gene: TRBV7-2
CDR3 DNA: TGTGCCAGCAGCTTAGGGCAGGGGGCGAGATCACCCCTCCACTTT
CDR3 protein: CASSLGQGARSPLHF

J gene: TRBJ2-5
clone size: .
D gene: TRBD2
V gene: TRBV9
CDR3 DNA: TGTGCCAGCAGCGTAGCGGATCCGGGACTAGCGGGGGGGCGCGGAGAGACCCAGTACTTC
CDR3 protein: CASSVADPGLAGGRGETQYF

J gene: TRBJ1-3
clone size: few
D gene: .
V gene: TRBV19
CDR3 DNA: TGTGCCAGTAGTATAGAGGGGGCGTCTGGAAACACCATATATTTT
CDR3 protein: CASSIEGASGNTIYF

J gene: TRBJ1-1
clone size: .
D gene: .
V gene: TRBV28
CDR3 DNA: TGTGCCAGCAGCATTCAACCGAACACTGAAGCTTTCTTT
CDR3 protein: CASSIQPNTEAFF

J gene: TRBJ2-7
clone size: .
D gene: .
V gene: TRBV15
CDR3 DNA: TGTGCCACCAGACTCGACAGCGTATCGGGTGAGCAGTACTTC
CDR3 protein: CATRLDSVSGEQYF

J gene: TRBJ1-1
clone size: .
D gene: .
V gene: TRBV5-1
CDR3 DNA: TGCGCCAGCAGCTTTGGGGATCGGATCACTGAAGCTTTCTTT
CDR3 protein: CASSFGDRITEAFF

J gene: TRBJ1-5
clone size: .
D gene: TRBD1
V gene: TRBV27
CDR3 DNA: TGTGCCAGCAGGAAGGACAGGGGGAGCAATCAGCCCCAGCATTTT
CDR3 protein: CASRKDRGSNQPQHF

J gene: TRBJ2-3
clone size: once
D gene: TRBD2
V gene: TRBV11-2
CDR3 DNA: TGTGCCAGCAGCCCCACGACTAGCGGTACCACAGATACGCAGTATTTT
CDR3 protein: CASSPTTSGTTDTQYF

J gene: TRBJ1-5
clone size: .
D gene: .
V gene: TRBV6-5
CDR3 DNA: TGTGGAGCATCGGAAGGAGAGCGAAATCAGCCCCAGCATTTT
CDR3 protein: CGASEGERNQPQHF

J gene: TRBJ1-3
clone size: .
D gene: .
V gene: TRBV10-3
CDR3 DNA: TGTGCCATCAGAGAAGAGTTTTCTGGAAACACCATATATTTT
CDR3 protein: CAIREEFSGNTIYF

J gene: TRBJ2-6
clone size: .
D gene: .
V gene: TRBV9
CDR3 DNA: TGTGCCAGCAGCGTAGCTCTTCGGGGGCTTGGGGCCAACGTCCTGACTTTC
CDR3 protein: CASSVALRGLGANVLTF

J gene: TRBJ1-3
clone size: .
D gene: .
V gene: TRBV28
CDR3 DNA: TGTGCCAGCAGCATTGGGACACTCTACTCTGGAAACACCATATATTTT
CDR3 protein: CASSIGTLYSGNTIYF

J gene: TRBJ2-5
clone size: .
D gene: .
V gene: TRBV10-3
CDR3 DNA: TGTGCCATCAGTGATGGGCAGACCCAGTACTTC
CDR3 protein: CAISDGQTQYF

J gene: TRBJ1-3
clone size: .
D gene: .
V gene: TRBV5-1
CDR3 DNA: TGCGCCAGCAGCAGGACAGTCTCTGGAAACACCATATATTTT
CDR3 protein: CASSRTVSGNTIYF

J gene: TRBJ1-5
clone size: once
D gene: .
V gene: TRBV2
CDR3 DNA: TGTGCCAGCAATTCGGGTGTGGGCAATCAGCCCCAGCATTTT
CDR3 protein: CASNSGVGNQPQHF

J gene: TRBJ2-5
clone size: .
D gene: .
V gene: TRBV7-2
CDR3 DNA: TGTGCCAGCAGCCTCGTGTGGGGATACCAAGAGACCCAGTACTTC
CDR3 protein: CASSLVWGYQETQYF

J gene: TRBJ2-1
clone size: once
D gene: TRBD2
V gene: TRBV12-5
CDR3 DNA: TGTGCTAGTGGTTTGCGAAACCCTAGCGGCACCTACAATGAGCAGTTCTTC
CDR3 protein: CASGLRNPSGTYNEQFF

J gene: TRBJ2-7
clone size: .
D gene: TRBD2
V gene: TRBV6-5
CDR3 DNA: TGTGCCAGCAGTCCGAGCGGGGGACACTACGAGCAGTACTTC
CDR3 protein: CASSPSGGHYEQYF